This T cell receptor (beta chain) was captured in a study of CD8+ T cells in alopecia areata. Notes on the study in general: Scalp repertoires also include resident alphabeta T cells from normal skin. Shared TCR sequences were less clear between patients than in mice, possibly partly from HLA diversity. Clonality in lesional scalp, especially alopecia totalis/universalis, exceeded that of normal scalp.

This CDR3 has 16 residues. Per the germline V gene, CDR1 is SGHTA and CDR2 is FQGNSA. V lost 2 bases and J lost 1; bases outside the gene matches: 6. This clone came up a few times. What it binds is not known. As the sequencing template, cDNA was produced by extracting RNA and reverse transcribing it. TCRdb keeps only in-frame clones here, not all; method: immunoSEQ multiplex PCR. Among 93,000 or so clones, 55% were seen once, and the ten largest hold 8% to 10%. The TCR originated in a human donor in good health. Sequencing input: CD4+ T cells sorted from blood. The chain joins TRBV7-2 to TRBJ2-3, with 7 bases that match TRBD1. The CDR3 sequence: CASSLRQGSGTDTQYF. The DNA of the CDR3 is TGTGCCAGCAGCTTACGACAGGGCTCGGGCACAGATACGCAGTATTTT.